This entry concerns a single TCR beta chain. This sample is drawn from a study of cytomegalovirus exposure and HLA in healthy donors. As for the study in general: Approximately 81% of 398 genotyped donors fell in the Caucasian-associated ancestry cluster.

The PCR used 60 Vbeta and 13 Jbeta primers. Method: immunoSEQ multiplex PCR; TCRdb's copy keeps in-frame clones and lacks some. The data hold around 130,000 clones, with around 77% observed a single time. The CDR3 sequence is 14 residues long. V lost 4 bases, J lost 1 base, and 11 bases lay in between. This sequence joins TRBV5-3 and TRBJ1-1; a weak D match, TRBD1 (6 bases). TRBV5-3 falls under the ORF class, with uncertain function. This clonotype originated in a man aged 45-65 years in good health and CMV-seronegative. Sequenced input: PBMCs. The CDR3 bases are TGTGCCAGAAGCCAACACAGGGCGAACACTGAAGCTTTCTTT. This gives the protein CARSQHRANTEAFF.